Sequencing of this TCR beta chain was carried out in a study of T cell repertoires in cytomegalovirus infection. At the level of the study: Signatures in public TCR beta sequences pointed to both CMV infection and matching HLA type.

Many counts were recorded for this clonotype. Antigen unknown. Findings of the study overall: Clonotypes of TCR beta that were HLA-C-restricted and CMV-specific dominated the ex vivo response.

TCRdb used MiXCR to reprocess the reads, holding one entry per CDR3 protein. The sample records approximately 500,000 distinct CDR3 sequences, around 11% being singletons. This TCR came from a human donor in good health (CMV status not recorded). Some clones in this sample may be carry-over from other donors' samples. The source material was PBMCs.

CDR3 in DNA: TGTGCCAGTAGTCTCCGGGCAGAGAGAATGAACACTGAAGCTTTCTTT. Protein sequence: CASSLRAERMNTEAFF. The rearrangement joins TRBV19 to TRBJ1-1; D remains unclear. Deletions cut 5 bases from V and 0 bases from J, with 16 bases between. CDR3 length: 16 residues. Per germline, CDR1 LNHDA and CDR2 SQIVND (reference sequence).